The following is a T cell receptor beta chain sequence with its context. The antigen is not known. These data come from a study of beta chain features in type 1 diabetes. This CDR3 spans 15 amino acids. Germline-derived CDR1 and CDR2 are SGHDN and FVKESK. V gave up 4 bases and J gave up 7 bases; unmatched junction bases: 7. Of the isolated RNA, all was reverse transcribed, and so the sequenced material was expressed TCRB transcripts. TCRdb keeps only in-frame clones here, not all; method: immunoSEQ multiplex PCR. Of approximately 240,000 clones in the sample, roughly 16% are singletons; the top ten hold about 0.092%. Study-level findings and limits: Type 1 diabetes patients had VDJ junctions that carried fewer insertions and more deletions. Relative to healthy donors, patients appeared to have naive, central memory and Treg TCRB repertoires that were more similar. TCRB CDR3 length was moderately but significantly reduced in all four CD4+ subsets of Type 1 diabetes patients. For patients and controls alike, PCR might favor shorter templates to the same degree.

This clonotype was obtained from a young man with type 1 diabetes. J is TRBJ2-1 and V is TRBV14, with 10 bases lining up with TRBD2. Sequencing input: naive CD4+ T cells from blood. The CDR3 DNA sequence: TGTGCCAGCAGCCGGCCGGCTAGCGGGAGAAATGAGCAGTTCTTC. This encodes CASSRPASGRNEQFF.